This T cell receptor beta chain is drawn from a study of early T cells in non-severe SARS-CoV-2 infection. Trimming cost V 1 base and J 5 bases, with 11 bases left between them. CDR1 is SGHTA and CDR2 is FQGNSA in the germline V gene. The CDR3 is made up of 15 amino acids. Unique molecular identifier tags were affixed to discrete cDNA molecules. TCRdb recomputed calls from the 5' RACE reads with MiXCR, one row per CDR3 protein. The sample comprises under 45,000 distinct CDR3 sequences, roughly a tenth of which are singletons, and roughly 9.7% rests with the top ten. The chain couples TRBV7-2 to TRBJ1-4, with D maybe TRBD1 (5 bases). The TCR originated in an adult who was a healthcare worker with PCR-confirmed SARS-CoV-2 infection or an uninfected control (not recorded which). Sequenced material: whole blood. In nucleotides, the CDR3 is TGTGCCAGCAGCTTAGGACGGGGGTCGAATGAAAAACTGTTTTTT. Protein sequence: CASSLGRGSNEKLFF.